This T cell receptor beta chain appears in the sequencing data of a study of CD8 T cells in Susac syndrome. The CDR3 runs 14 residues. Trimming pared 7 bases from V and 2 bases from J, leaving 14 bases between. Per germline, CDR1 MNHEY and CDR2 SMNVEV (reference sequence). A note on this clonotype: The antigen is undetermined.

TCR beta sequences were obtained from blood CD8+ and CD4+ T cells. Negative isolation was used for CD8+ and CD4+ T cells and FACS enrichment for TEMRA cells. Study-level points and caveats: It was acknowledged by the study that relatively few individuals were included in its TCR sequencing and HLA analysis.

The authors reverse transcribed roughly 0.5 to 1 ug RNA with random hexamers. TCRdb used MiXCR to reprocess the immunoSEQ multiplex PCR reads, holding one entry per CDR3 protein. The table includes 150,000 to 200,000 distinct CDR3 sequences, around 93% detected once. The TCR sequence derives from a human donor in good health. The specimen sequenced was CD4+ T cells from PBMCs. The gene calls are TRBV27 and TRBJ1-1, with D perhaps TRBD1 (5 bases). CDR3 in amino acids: CASTSHGGNTEAFF. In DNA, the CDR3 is TGTGCCAGCACCTCCCATGGGGGAAACACTGAAGCTTTCTTT.